The clone carrying this TCR beta chain has just one count. Its target is unknown. This CDR3 has 14 amino acids. CDR1 is MNHEY and CDR2 is SVGAGI in the germline V gene. Trimming cost V 4 bases and J 4 bases, with 11 bases left between them. Method: immunoSEQ multiplex PCR; TCRdb's copy keeps in-frame clones and lacks some. The sample lists 75,000 to 95,000 clones, under 90% seen once, with about 2.6% in the top ten. This sample was included in a study of T cell responses to AZD1222 COVID-19 vaccine. The study's findings and limits: Regions left unmutated in variants are reportedly the target of nearly half of spike-specific TCRs. A rise in Spike-specific TCR breadth and depth followed two AZD1222 doses. Clonal diversity may have been underestimated, and the donors were mostly white British, with more females than males. Sampling that yielded the repertoires occurred only after the peak T cell response.

This receptor was taken from an adult in good health. The chain carries TRBV6-5 and TRBJ1-5; possible D gene TRBD1, 5 bases. The sample here was peripheral blood, taken on day 0 of MenACWY control vaccination. CDR3 residues: CASSFDRSNQPQHF. The CDR3 DNA follows: TGTGCCAGCAGTTTTGACAGATCAAATCAGCCCCAGCATTTT.